This TCR beta chain emerged from a study of patients and donors after allogeneic stem cell transplantation. TCRdb independently ran MiXCR on the RT-PCR reads; one entry per CDR3 protein. Among under 200,000 distinct CDR3 sequences listed, 30% were seen once. CDR1 and CDR2 (germline): MNHEY, SVGEGT. Trimming shortened V by 5 bases and J by 4 bases, and 12 bases separated the two germline ends. The CDR3 extends over 14 amino acids. The TCR originated in a human donor who was either an allogeneic HSCT recipient or a stem cell or donor lymphocyte infusion donor (not recorded which). It is not recorded whose cells these are; they may come from a transplant donor. Sequencing was carried out using blood, either unsorted or a sorted T cell fraction (not recorded which). This sequence joins TRBV6-2 or TRBV6-3 and TRBJ2-1, with a weak D call TRBD2 (6 bases). The CDR3 DNA reads TGTGCCAGCAGTCCCAGCGGGTATTACAATGAGCAGTTCTTC. Its protein product is CASSPSGYYNEQFF.